Listed below are T cell receptor beta chains from one sample, sequenced in a study of T cell repertoires in cytomegalovirus infection. TCRdb re-called the reads with MiXCR, one entry per CDR3 protein. Found here are about 310,000 distinct CDR3 sequences, roughly 25% of them singletons; the top ten hold about an eighth. Their cognate antigens are unknown. The input for sequencing was cultured PBMCs, taken from culture after CMV antigen stimulation. Every receptor here comes from a human donor in good health (CMV status not recorded). Some clones in this sample may be carry-over from other donors' samples. Each CDR3 is given with its conserved first and last residue. A D gene is named only where the DNA matches it firmly. Size is stated for part of the rows, as once, few or many counts, or as a class when the clone is expanded.

TRBV19,NA,TRBD1,TRBJ2-1,TGTGCCAGTAGCCCGGGGACAGGGGGCAATGAGCAGTTCTTC,CASSPGTGGNEQFF
TRBV30,few,NA,TRBJ2-2,TGTGCCTGGGTCCCACAGGAGGTCGGGGAGCTGTTTTTT,CAWVPQEVGELFF
TRBV7-2,NA,TRBD2,TRBJ2-1,TGTGCCAGCAGCCCAGAGCTAGCGGGATTCTACAATGAGCAGTTCTTC,CASSPELAGFYNEQFF
TRBV19,few,NA,TRBJ1-2,TGTGCCAGTAGTATAAGCTCCGGCGGAACTTACTATGGCTACACCTTC,CASSISSGGTYYGYTF
TRBV6-1,many,TRBD1,TRBJ1-5,TGTGCCAGCAGTCAACAGCGCTTGACAGGGGCCCAGCATTTT,CASSQQRLTGAQHF
TRBV3-1,NA,NA,TRBJ2-3,TGTGCCAGCAGCCGCGCCCTCTCCGGGTGGCGGGAAAGCACAGATACGCAGTATTTT,CASSRALSGWRESTDTQYF
TRBV28,NA,NA,TRBJ2-4,TGTGCCAGCAGTTTATCGGCTCAGTCAACCAAAAACATTCAGTACTTC,CASSLSAQSTKNIQYF
TRBV7-2,many,TRBD2,TRBJ2-1,TGTGCCAGCAGCACTCGACTAGCTCGTGGTGAGCAGTTCTTC,CASSTRLARGEQFF
TRBV7-6,many,TRBD1,TRBJ2-2,TGTGCCAGCAGCTCGACAGGGGGGAACACCGGGGAGCTGTTTTTT,CASSSTGGNTGELFF
TRBV7-2,many,TRBD1,TRBJ1-4,TGTGCCAGCAGCACCCGGACAGGGATTGGTGAAAAACTGTTTTTT,CASSTRTGIGEKLFF
TRBV18,NA,TRBD1,TRBJ2-1,TGTGCCAGCTCGCAGGAAAGGACAGGAAACAATGAGCAGTTCTTC,CASSQERTGNNEQFF
TRBV7-2,many,NA,TRBJ2-7,TGTGCCAGCAGCCTAACGTTCGGGGGCGAGCAGTACTTC,CASSLTFGGEQYF
TRBV12-3/TRBV12-4,NA,TRBD2,TRBJ2-3,TGTGCCAGCAGTTTAGGACTAGCGGGATCAAATACGCAGTATTTT,CASSLGLAGSNTQYF
TRBV10-3,NA,NA,TRBJ1-6,TGTGCCATCAGTGAGGAACGGGGTTCCTATAATTCACCCCTCCACTTT,CAISEERGSYNSPLHF
TRBV15,NA,NA,TRBJ1-1,TGTGCCACCAGCAGAGTGGTCGGTACGCAGAACACTGAAGCTTTCTTT,CATSRVVGTQNTEAFF
TRBV5-4,few,NA,TRBJ1-5,TGTGCCAGCAGCTTGGACCTTGATAGCAATCAGCCCCAGCATTTT,CASSLDLDSNQPQHF
TRBV9,few,TRBD1,TRBJ2-3,TGTGCCAGCAGCGTTTCACCGGGACAGGGGATAGGATTGGACACAGATACGCAGTATTTT,CASSVSPGQGIGLDTDTQYF
TRBV6-5,NA,NA,TRBJ1-2,TGTGCCAGCATAGGGTCTGAGAACTATGGCTACACCTTC,CASIGSENYGYTF
TRBV20-1,NA,TRBD1,TRBJ2-7,TGCAGTGCTAGAGCGGACAGGAATCCTTACGAGCAGTACTTC,CSARADRNPYEQYF
TRBV7-8,NA,TRBD2,TRBJ2-2,TGTGCCAGCAGCAGAGGACTAGCTGGTCCCGGGGAGCTGTTTTTT,CASSRGLAGPGELFF
TRBV28,many,NA,TRBJ2-2,TGTGCCAGCAGTTTGGGGCAGGGCTTCCCCGGGGAGCTGTTTTTT,CASSLGQGFPGELFF
TRBV11-3,few,NA,TRBJ1-2,TGTGCCAGCAGCATTAGACAGGAGTATGGTGGCTACACCTTC,CASSIRQEYGGYTF
TRBV4-1,NA,NA,TRBJ2-7,TGCGCCAGCAGCCACAGGGGCCTCGAGCAGTACTTC,CASSHRGLEQYF
TRBV6-6,NA,NA,TRBJ1-1,TGTGCCAGCACCATGAGCCAGGGTGTTGCTGAAGCTTTCTTT,CASTMSQGVAEAFF
TRBV5-4,NA,TRBD1,TRBJ1-6,TGTGCCAGCAGTCTGACAGGGCGATATAATTCACCCCTCCACTTT,CASSLTGRYNSPLHF
TRBV12-3/TRBV12-4,many,TRBD1,TRBJ1-1,TGTGCCAGCAGTATGCGACAGGGCGGCACTGAAGCTTTCTTT,CASSMRQGGTEAFF
TRBV4-3,few,NA,TRBJ1-2,TGCGCCAGCAGCCAAGATCCCGGGATTAAGGGCTACACCTTC,CASSQDPGIKGYTF
TRBV20-1,NA,NA,TRBJ2-1,TGCAGTGCCCGGATGGTAGGTGAGCAGTTCTTC,CSARMVGEQFF
TRBV6-6,few,TRBD2,TRBJ2-3,TGTGCCAGCAGTTTTGGGACTAGCGGGACGGGGGATACGCAGTATTTT,CASSFGTSGTGDTQYF
TRBV7-9,once,NA,TRBJ2-1,TGTGCCAGCAGCTACCCGGGGAACTACAATGAGCAGTTCTTC,CASSYPGNYNEQFF
TRBV2,NA,TRBD2,TRBJ2-1,TGTGCCAGCAGTGAAGAGATAAGTGCGACTAGCGGGAGGGTAGAGGGCAATGAGCAGTTCTTC,CASSEEISATSGRVEGNEQFF
TRBV7-2,few,TRBD1,TRBJ1-2,TGTGCCAGCAGCTTCGGGACAGGGTTTTCTGGCTACACCTTC,CASSFGTGFSGYTF
TRBV27,NA,TRBD2,TRBJ2-7,TGTGCCAGCAGTTTACTGCCTGGGACTACCTCCTACGAGCAGTACTTC,CASSLLPGTTSYEQYF
TRBV2,NA,NA,TRBJ1-2,TGTGCCAGCTCCGGACATGCATGCACCTTC,CASSGHACTF
TRBV28,NA,TRBD2,TRBJ2-2,TGTGCCAGCAGTTGGGGAGGGAGCGCGACGGAGCTGTTTTTT,CASSWGGSATELFF
TRBV6-2/TRBV6-3,once,TRBD2,TRBJ2-5,TGTGCCAGCAGCCCGCGGGGGACGGAGACCCAGTACTTC,CASSPRGTETQYF
TRBV7-2,many,TRBD1,TRBJ1-2,TGTGCCAGCAGCTTCGACAGGGGGAGAGAGGGCTACACCTTC,CASSFDRGREGYTF
TRBV19,few,NA,TRBJ1-5,TGTGCCAGTACATCGGGCCCAAGCAATCAGCCCCAGCATTTT,CASTSGPSNQPQHF
TRBV7-2,NA,TRBD1,TRBJ2-5,TGTGCCAGCAGCTCACAGGGGCCGGAGACCCAGTACTTC,CASSSQGPETQYF